The sequence of this T cell receptor beta chain was determined in a study of T cell responses to AZD1222 COVID-19 vaccine. After removal of 4 bases from V and 3 bases from J, the junction contained 10 bases not matched to a gene. In germline, CDR1 is LGHDT, CDR2 YNNKEL (reference sequence). CDR3 length: 16 residues. Sequencing was performed with immunoSEQ multiplex PCR; in TCRdb, only in-frame clones are kept and a portion is missing. Among 80,000 or so clones listed, around 89% were seen once. The rearrangement joins TRBV3-1 (or the pseudogene TRBV3-2) to TRBJ1-1; 8 positions agree with TRBD1. The sample in question was peripheral blood, obtained on day 0 of AZD1222 vaccination. This receptor was taken from an adult in good health. The CDR3 is CASSRPRTGQDTEAFF. The CDR3 nucleotides read TGTGCCAGCAGCCGTCCAAGGACAGGGCAGGACACTGAAGCTTTCTTT.